Listed here are 8 T cell receptor beta chains from one sample, sequenced in a study of OX40 agonist ivuxolimab in advanced cancers. TCRdb's copy holds only in-frame clones and misses some; the assay was immunoSEQ multiplex PCR. The sample lists tens of thousands of clones, about 85% occurring once. The source was CD4+ or CD8+ T cells sorted from blood, collected in a trial of the OX40 agonist ivuxolimab. The receptor source for this set is an adult with an advanced solid tumor such as melanoma, head and neck, liver or kidney cancer.

The CDR3 spells CAWYGRALFNEQFF. The DNA for the CDR3 is TGTGCCTGGTACGGGAGGGCCCTATTTAATGAGCAGTTCTTC. The chain couples TRBV30 to TRBJ2-1; 8 bases agree with TRBD2. V was pared by 5 bases and J by 7 bases, with 10 bases of the junction left unmatched. Germline loops: CDR1 GTSNPN, CDR2 SVGIG (reference sequence). CDR3 size: 14 residues.

In this sample, this clone turned up once. The chain links TRBV6-4 to TRBJ2-3, with TRBD1 identical over 12 bases. The J segment lost 4 bases and the V segment lost 3 bases, leaving 5 bases of the junction unmatched. CDR1 is MRHNA and CDR2 is SNTAGT in the germline V gene. This CDR3 contains 16 residues. Written as DNA, the CDR3 is TGTGCCAGCAGTGAGACCGGGACAGGGGGCCCAGATACGCAGTATTTT. Protein sequence: CASSETGTGGPDTQYF.

The rearrangement links TRBV6-1 to TRBJ1-3; D gene ambiguous. Germline assignment: CDR1 MNHNS and CDR2 SASEGT. The V end was cut by 7 bases, the J end by 1 base, with 11 bases between. The CDR3 loop spans 14 amino acids. CDR3 region: CASMYPASGNTIYF. CDR3 DNA: TGTGCCAGCATGTATCCAGCATCTGGAAACACCATATATTTT.

The V call is TRBV10-2, the J call TRBJ2-1; D is possibly TRBD1 (5 bases). The CDR3 is made up of 13 amino acids. The germline V and J ends were trimmed by 4 bases and 4 bases, with 8 bases remaining between them. Germline V CDR1 and CDR2: WSHSY, SAAADI. The DNA of the CDR3 is TGCGCCAGCAGTGTCCAGGGTTACAATGAGCAGTTCTTC. This translates into CASSVQGYNEQFF.

The chain carries TRBV6-6 and TRBJ1-4; the D gene is possibly TRBD1 (6 bases). V was cut by 5 bases and J by 13 bases, with 20 bases left in between. CDR1 and CDR2 (germline): MNHNY, SVGAGI (reference sequence). The CDR3 totals 14 residues. The CDR3 nucleotides read TGTGCCAGCAGTACTGGGACACCCCCGCAGGGACTGTTTTTT. This gives the protein CASSTGTPPQGLFF.

V is TRBV28 and J is TRBJ2-4, with 7 bases matching TRBD1. CDR3 length: 15 amino acids. Trimming at V came to 3 bases and at J to 8 bases, leaving 10 bases not matched to a gene. The germline gives CDR1 MDHEN, CDR2 SYDVKM. DNA for the CDR3: TGTGCCAGCAGTTTCGGACAGGCGCCGACGTACATTCAGTACTTC. This sequence encodes CASSFGQAPTYIQYF.

This clone came up a few times. The chain joins TRBV19 to TRBJ2-1; 15 bases map to TRBD2. Losses at the gene ends were 6 bases for V and 5 bases for J; bases not matched to a gene: 20. There are 21 residues in the CDR3. In germline, CDR1 is LNHDA, CDR2 SQIVND (reference sequence). The CDR3 DNA is TGTGCCAGTAGCAAGGGACTAGCGGGAGGTTTAAGTAAAGGTAGCCACAATGAGCAGTTCTTC. Translation: CASSKGLAGGLSKGSHNEQFF.

The chain recombines TRBV30 with TRBJ1-2, with 8 bases fitting TRBD1. The junction had 9 bases not matched to a gene; V was cut back by 4 bases and J by 8 bases. Germline CDR1 reads GTSNPN; CDR2 reads SVGIG (reference sequence). The CDR3 runs to 13 residues. CDR3 sequence: CAWNQDRAGGYTF. The CDR3, as DNA: TGTGCCTGGAATCAGGACAGGGCGGGCGGCTACACCTTC.